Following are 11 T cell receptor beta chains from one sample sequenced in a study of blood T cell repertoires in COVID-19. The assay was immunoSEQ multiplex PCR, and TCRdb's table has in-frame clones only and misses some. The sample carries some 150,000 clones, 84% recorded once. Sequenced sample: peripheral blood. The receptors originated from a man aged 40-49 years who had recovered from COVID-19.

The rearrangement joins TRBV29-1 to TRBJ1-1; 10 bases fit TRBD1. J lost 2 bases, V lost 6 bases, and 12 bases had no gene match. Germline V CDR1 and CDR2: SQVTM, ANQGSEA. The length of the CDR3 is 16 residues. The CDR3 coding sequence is TGCAGCGTCTCCGGGACAGGGGTGTTGTTTAACACTGAAGCTTTCTTT. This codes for CSVSGTGVLFNTEAFF.

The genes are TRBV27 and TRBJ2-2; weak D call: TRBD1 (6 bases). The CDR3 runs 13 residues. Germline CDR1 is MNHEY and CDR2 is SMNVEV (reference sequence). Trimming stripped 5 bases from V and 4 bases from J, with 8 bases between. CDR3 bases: TGTGCCAGCAGTCCGACAGGCACCGGGGAGCTGTTTTTT. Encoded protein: CASSPTGTGELFF.

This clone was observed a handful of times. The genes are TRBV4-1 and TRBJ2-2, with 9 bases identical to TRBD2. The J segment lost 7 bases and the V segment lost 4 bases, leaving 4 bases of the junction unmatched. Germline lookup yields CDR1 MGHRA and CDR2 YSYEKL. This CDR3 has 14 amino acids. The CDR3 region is CASSLRTSDGELFF. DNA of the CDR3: TGCGCCAGCAGCCTTAGGACTAGCGACGGGGAGCTGTTTTTT.

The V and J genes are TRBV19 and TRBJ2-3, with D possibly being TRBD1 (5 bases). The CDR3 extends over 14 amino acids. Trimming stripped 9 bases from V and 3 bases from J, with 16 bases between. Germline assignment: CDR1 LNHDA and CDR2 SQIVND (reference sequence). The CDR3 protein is CASSRQSRTDTQYF. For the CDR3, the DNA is TGTGCCAGCTCCAGACAGTCTAGGACAGATACGCAGTATTTT.

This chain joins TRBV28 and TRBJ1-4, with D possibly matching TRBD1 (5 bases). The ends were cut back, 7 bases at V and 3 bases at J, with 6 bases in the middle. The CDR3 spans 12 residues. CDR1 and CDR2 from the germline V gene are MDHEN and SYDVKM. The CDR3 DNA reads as TGTGCCAGCACAGGGCCTAATGAAAAACTGTTTTTT. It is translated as CASTGPNEKLFF.

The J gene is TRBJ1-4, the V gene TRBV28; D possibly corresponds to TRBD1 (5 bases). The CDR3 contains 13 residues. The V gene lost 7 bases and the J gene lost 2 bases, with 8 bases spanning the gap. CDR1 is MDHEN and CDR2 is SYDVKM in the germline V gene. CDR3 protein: CASNRGTNEKLFF. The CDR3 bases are TGTGCCAGCAATAGGGGTACTAATGAAAAACTGTTTTTT.

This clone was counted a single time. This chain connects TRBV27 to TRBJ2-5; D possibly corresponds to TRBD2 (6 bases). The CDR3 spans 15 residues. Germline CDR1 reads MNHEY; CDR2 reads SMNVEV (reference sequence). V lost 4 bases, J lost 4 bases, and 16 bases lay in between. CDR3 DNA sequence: TGTGCCAGCAGTTCCGAAGGGGCCGGGGGAGAGACCCAGTACTTC. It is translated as CASSSEGAGGETQYF.

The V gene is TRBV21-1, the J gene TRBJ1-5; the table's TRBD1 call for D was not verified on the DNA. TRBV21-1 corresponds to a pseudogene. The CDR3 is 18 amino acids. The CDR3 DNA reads TGTGCCAGCAGCAGCCCGGGACAGCGCCGTTCCGATGAGCAGCCCCAGCATTTT. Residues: CASSSPGQRRSDEQPQHF.

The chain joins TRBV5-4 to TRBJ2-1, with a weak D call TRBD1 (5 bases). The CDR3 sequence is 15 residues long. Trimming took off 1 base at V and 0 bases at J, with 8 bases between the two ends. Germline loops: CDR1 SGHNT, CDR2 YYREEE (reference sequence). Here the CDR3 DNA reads TGTGCCAGCAGCTTGAGGACAACCTCCTACAATGAGCAGTTCTTC. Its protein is CASSLRTTSYNEQFF.

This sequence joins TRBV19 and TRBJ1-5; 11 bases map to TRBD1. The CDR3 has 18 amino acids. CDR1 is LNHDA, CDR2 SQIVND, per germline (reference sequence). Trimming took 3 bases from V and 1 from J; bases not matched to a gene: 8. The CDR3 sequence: CASSIAGTGGWSNQPQHF. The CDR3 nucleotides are TGTGCCAGTAGTATCGCCGGGACAGGGGGGTGGAGCAATCAGCCCCAGCATTTT. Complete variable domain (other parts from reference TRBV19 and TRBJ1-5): DGGITQSPKYLFRKEGQNVTLSCEQNLNHDAMYWYRQDPGQGLRLIYYSQIVNDFQKGDIAEGYSVSREKKESFPLTVTSAQKNPTAFYLCASSIAGTGGWSNQPQHFGDGTRLSIL.

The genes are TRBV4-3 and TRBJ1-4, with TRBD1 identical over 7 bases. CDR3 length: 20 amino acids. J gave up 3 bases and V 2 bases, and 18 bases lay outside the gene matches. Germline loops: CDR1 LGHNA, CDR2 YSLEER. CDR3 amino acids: CASSQSKNHNNRGPNEKLFF. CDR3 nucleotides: TGCGCCAGCAGCCAATCCAAAAACCATAATAACAGGGGCCCTAATGAAAAACTGTTTTTT.